Shown below are 16 T cell receptor beta chains from a single sample sequenced in a study of blood T cells in healthy people across ages. Through a sample-barcoded 5' primer and a J-beta primer mix, a second PCR was run for roughly 7 to 11 cycles. TCRdb re-derived calls from the 5' RACE reads in MiXCR, one entry per CDR3 protein. The sample lists 1.8 million or so distinct CDR3 sequences, approximately 40% occurring once. Material: blood. Receptors originate from a human donor in good health.

This chain connects TRBV28 to TRBJ2-7; D is unclear. V was pared by 8 bases and J by 2 bases, with 10 bases between. Germline V lookup: CDR1 MDHEN, CDR2 SYDVKM. The CDR3 totals 12 residues. The DNA of the CDR3 is TGTGCCAGCTATACAACTGCCTACGAGCAGTACTTC. It yields the protein CASYTTAYEQYF.

This clonotype came up many times. The gene calls are TRBV10-3 and TRBJ2-4, with D tentatively TRBD1 or TRBD2 (5 bases each). The CDR3 totals 18 residues. CDR1 is ENHRY, CDR2 SYGVKD, per germline. V lost 10 bases to trimming and J lost 0 bases, with 25 bases between them. The CDR3 loop is CASSLTGTLKGAKNIQYF. CDR3 bases: TGTGCCAGCTCCCTCACCGGGACCCTAAAGGGAGCCAAAAACATTCAGTACTTC.

The CDR3 reads CSARKITYRGLSYEQYF. Written as DNA, the CDR3 is TGCAGTGCTAGGAAAATAACCTACAGGGGACTCTCCTACGAGCAGTACTTC. V and J are TRBV20-1 and TRBJ2-7; possibly TRBD1 for D (7 bases). This CDR3 has 17 amino acids. Per germline, CDR1 DFQATT and CDR2 SNEGSKA (reference sequence). V gave up 3 bases and J gave up 0 bases, with 21 bases separating them.

The V call is TRBV7-2, the J call TRBJ2-5; 14 bases line up with TRBD2. The V gene end was trimmed by 5 bases and the J gene end by 13 bases; junction bases not matched to a gene: 15. The CDR3 is 16 amino acids. Germline CDR1 reads SGHTA; CDR2 reads FQGNSA. The CDR3 DNA follows: TGTGCCAGCAGCCTCGACCGTCGGACTAGCGGGGGGTTCCTGTACTTC. Protein product: CASSLDRRTSGGFLYF.

V usage is TRBV7-3 and J usage is TRBJ2-3, with 9 nucleotides matching TRBD2. From germline, CDR1 is SGHTA and CDR2 FQGTGA. Trimming at V came to 2 bases and at J to 6 bases, leaving 6 bases not matched to a gene. The CDR3 has 15 amino acids. The CDR3 nucleotides read TGTGCCAGCAGCTTATGGTCTAGCGGGGCTGATACGCAGTATTTT. It translates to CASSLWSSGADTQYF.

There are a few counts of this clonotype. The V gene is TRBV7-2, the J gene TRBJ1-1; D remains unclear. Trimming stripped 2 bases from V and 7 bases from J, with 8 bases between. CDR3 size: 12 residues. Germline V gene data show CDR1 as SGHTA and CDR2 as FQGNSA. Written as DNA, the CDR3 is TGTGCCAGCAGCTTAATATACGGTGAAGCTTTCTTT. Protein: CASSLIYGEAFF.

V is TRBV29-1 and J is TRBJ1-2, with D perhaps TRBD1 (5 bases). Germline V gives CDR1 SQVTM, CDR2 ANQGSEA. The CDR3 sequence is 16 residues long. The CDR3 bases are TGCACCACGAGCCCTCGTTTGGGACTGCTCACCTATGGCTACACCTTC. As protein: CTTSPRLGLLTYGYTF.

There are a few counts of this clonotype. The chain joins TRBV20-1 to TRBJ1-2; the D is unclear. V lost 3 bases and J 0 bases, leaving 14 bases between the germline ends. The CDR3 runs to 15 residues. Germline values: CDR1 DFQATT, CDR2 SNEGSKA (reference sequence). The CDR3 sequence is CSASHPGKTNYGYTF. In DNA, the CDR3 is TGCAGTGCTAGTCACCCTGGAAAGACTAACTATGGCTACACCTTC.

This clonotype occurred a few times. The rearrangement joins TRBV18 to TRBJ2-3, with 8 nucleotides matching TRBD1. Germline values: CDR1 KGHSH, CDR2 LQKENI. This CDR3 is 15 amino acids long. The trim removed 4 bases at V and 4 bases at J, leaving 7 bases unmatched. The CDR3 nucleotides are TGTGCCAGCTCACTTCAGGGGGCTGGGGCAGATACGCAGTATTTT. Encoded protein: CASSLQGAGADTQYF.

The chain employs TRBV7-6 and TRBJ2-1, with D perhaps TRBD2 (5 bases). V was cut by 2 bases and J by 8 bases, with 13 bases left in between. The CDR3 covers 14 residues. Looked up from germline, CDR1 is SGHVS and CDR2 is FNYEAQ. The DNA of the CDR3 is TGTGCCAGCAGCTTATCCACTAGTTACCATGAGCAGTTCTTC. Translated, it gives CASSLSTSYHEQFF.

The chain is built from TRBV4-1 and TRBJ2-6; 8 bases line up with TRBD1. CDR1 is MGHRA and CDR2 is YSYEKL in the germline V gene. This CDR3 has 16 amino acids. The V and J ends lost 2 bases and 13 bases, in that order; junction bases with no gene match: 13. CDR3 nucleotide sequence: TGCGCCAGCAGCCAACCCGGGACAGGACAAAGCCTGGTCCTGACTTTC. Encoded protein: CASSQPGTGQSLVLTF.

This clonotype was picked up a small number of times. The gene calls are TRBV24-1 and TRBJ2-1; 10 nucleotides match TRBD2. Germline lookup yields CDR1 KGHDR and CDR2 SFDVKD. This CDR3 comprises 16 residues. With V trimmed by 0 bases and J by 8 bases, 6 bases remained unmatched. The CDR3 DNA is TGTGCCACCAGTGATTTGGGCCAGCGGGGGGGATATGAGCAGTTCTTC. Its translation: CATSDLGQRGGYEQFF.

The V and J genes are TRBV20-1 and TRBJ1-2; no reliable D call. The CDR3 length is 13 residues. Germline lookup yields CDR1 DFQATT and CDR2 SNEGSKA (reference sequence). Trimming took off 3 bases at V and 2 bases at J, with 10 bases between the two ends. The CDR3 is CSASPAGNYGYTF. The CDR3 DNA follows: TGCAGTGCTAGTCCGGCCGGGAACTATGGCTACACCTTC.

The chain combines TRBV10-3 with TRBJ2-5; maybe TRBD1 (6 bases). V lost 8 bases and J lost 1, with 11 bases in between. The CDR3 length is 13 residues. The germline gives CDR1 ENHRY, CDR2 SYGVKD. The CDR3 DNA follows: TGTGCCATCTCACGGACAGCCCAAGAGACCCAGTACTTC. Its translation: CAISRTAQETQYF.

The chain links TRBV11-2 to TRBJ2-4, with D possibly called TRBD1 or TRBD2 (5 bases each). From germline, CDR1 is SGHAT and CDR2 FQNNGV. The CDR3 runs to 16 residues. The V end lost 5 bases, the J end lost 13 bases, and 27 bases lay between the germline ends. The CDR3 nucleotides are TGTGCCAGCAGCCCGCAGGGACCCGCCCTGGGGAATGAGCAGTACTTC. Its translation: CASSPQGPALGNEQYF.

The chain couples TRBV7-2 to TRBJ1-6; D gene ambiguous. Germline loops: CDR1 SGHTA, CDR2 FQGNSA. The V end was cut by 3 bases, the J end by 7 bases, with 10 bases between. This CDR3 region has 14 residues. CDR3 in DNA: TGTGCCAGCAGCTTTAGCCCAGACAATTCACCCCTCCACTTT. It is translated as CASSFSPDNSPLHF.